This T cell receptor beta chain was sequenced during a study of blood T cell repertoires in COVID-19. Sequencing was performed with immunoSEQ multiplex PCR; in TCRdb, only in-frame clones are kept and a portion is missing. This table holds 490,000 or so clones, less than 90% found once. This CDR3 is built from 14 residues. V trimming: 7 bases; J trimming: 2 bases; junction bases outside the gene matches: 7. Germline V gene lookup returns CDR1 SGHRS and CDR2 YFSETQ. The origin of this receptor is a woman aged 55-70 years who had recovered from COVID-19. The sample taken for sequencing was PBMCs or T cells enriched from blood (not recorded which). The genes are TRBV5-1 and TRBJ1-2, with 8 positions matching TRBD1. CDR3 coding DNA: TGCGCCAGCCACAGACAGGGGCGGAACTATGGCTACACCTTC. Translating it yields CASHRQGRNYGYTF.